The clone carrying this TCR beta chain was counted many times. This record comes from a study of T cells after yellow fever vaccination. As for the study in general: Preparing low-cell-number fractions relied on SMART-Seq v4 Ultra Low Input.

The CDR3 covers 13 residues. In germline, CDR1 is SGHRS, CDR2 YFSETQ. V lost 5 bases and J lost 3; bases outside the gene matches: 3. Via MiXCR, TCRdb re-called the 5' RACE reads, giving one row per CDR3 protein. The table lists under 25,000 distinct CDR3 sequences, roughly 5.6% of them singletons. The sequenced sample was PBMCs, either bulk or a sorted T-cell subset (CD4+, CD8+, memory, or dextramer-sorted; not recorded which), obtained 45 days after the first yellow fever vaccination. The sequence derives from a man between 18 and 35 years old who received the YFV17D yellow fever vaccine. V gene TRBV5-1 combines with J gene TRBJ2-7; 9 bases map to TRBD1. As DNA, the CDR3 is TGCGCCAGCAGACCGGGACAGGGCTACGAGCAGTACTTC. Protein sequence: CASRPGQGYEQYF.